The TCR beta chain described here comes from a study of beta chain features in type 1 diabetes. General observations from the study: When Type 1 diabetes patients were examined, their TCRB CDR3s proved moderately but significantly shorter in all four CD4+ subsets. A potential PCR bias toward shorter templates would be equal in patient and control samples.

CDR3 length: 14 amino acids. Germline CDR1 is ENHRY and CDR2 is SYGVKD. J was trimmed by 5 bases and V by 4 bases; bases with no gene match: 8. Comments on this clone: No antigen is known for it.

Isolated RNA was reverse transcribed in full, so expressed TCRB transcripts were sequenced. TCRdb's copy holds only in-frame clones and misses some; the assay was immunoSEQ multiplex PCR. The table lists approximately 44,000 clones, approximately 70% of them singletons. By way of CD45RO/CCR7/CD25/CD127/CD95/CD27, the CD4+ regulatory, stem cell-like memory, central memory and naive cells were sorted. Populations obtained by sorting all exceeded 98% purity. The chain uses TRBV10-3 and TRBJ2-7; 7 bases match TRBD2. This clonotype was obtained from a woman younger than 30 with type 1 diabetes. The sample consisted of Tregs from blood. The CDR3 DNA is TGTGCCATCAGTGTGGGGACTCGGGGGGACGAGCAGTACTTC. This translates into CAISVGTRGDEQYF.